Listed below are T cell receptor beta chains from one sample, sequenced in a study of cytotoxic CD8 clonotypes in ibrutinib-treated CLL. TCRdb keeps only in-frame clones here, not all; method: immunoSEQ multiplex PCR. In the table there are fewer than 400,000 clones, 67% of which are singletons. Sequenced material: PBMCs, taken after 36 months of ibrutinib treatment. All receptors come from a human donor with chronic lymphocytic leukemia. CDR3s include the opening cysteine and the closing phenylalanine or tryptophan. A D gene is named only where the DNA matches it firmly. Part of the rows lack a size; the others show once, few, many or a class for expanded clones.

cdr3_aa cdr3_nt v_call clone_size d_call j_call
CASSIWGTGSEDTQYF TGTGCCAGTAGTATTTGGGGTACGGGAAGTGAGGATACGCAGTATTTT TRBV19 . . TRBJ2-3
CASSYVNEQFF TGTGCCAGCAGTTACGTGAATGAGCAGTTCTTC TRBV28 once . TRBJ2-1
CSVRTHEAYEKLFF TGCAGCGTTCGGACCCATGAAGCCTATGAAAAACTGTTTTTT TRBV29-1 . . TRBJ1-4
CASSVEDRGYEQYF TGTGCCAGCAGCGTAGAGGACAGGGGCTACGAGCAGTACTTC TRBV9 once TRBD1 TRBJ2-7
CASSYSRSSYNEQFF TGTGCCAGCAGTTACAGTCGGAGCTCCTACAATGAGCAGTTCTTC TRBV27 once . TRBJ2-1
CASSLAGVIAGGLRDEQFF TGTGCCAGCAGCTTAGCAGGTGTAATAGCGGGAGGGCTTCGGGATGAGCAGTTCTTC TRBV11-2 . TRBD2 TRBJ2-1
CASSIRREKEQFF TGTGCCAGTAGTATTAGGCGGGAAAAAGAGCAGTTCTTC TRBV19 . . TRBJ2-1
CASSGGAQSWTQYF TGTGCCAGCAGCGGGGGGGCTCAGTCGTGGACGCAGTATTTT TRBV9 . . TRBJ2-3
CASSSDRPTGETQYF TGTGCCAGCAGCTCGGACAGGCCCACGGGGGAGACCCAGTACTTC TRBV7-2 . TRBD1 TRBJ2-5
CATSTGRGVNTEAFF TGTGCCACCAGCACGGGGAGAGGGGTGAACACTGAAGCTTTCTTT TRBV15 few . TRBJ1-1
CASSQEIAPNYEQYF TGTGCCAGCAGCCAAGAAATCGCCCCAAACTACGAGCAGTACTTC TRBV14 . . TRBJ2-7
CSVRLGLSYGYTF TGCAGCGTTCGCCTGGGGCTAAGCTATGGCTACACCTTC TRBV29-1 . . TRBJ1-2
CASSFLSGDEKLFF TGTGCCAGCAGCTTTTTATCAGGGGATGAAAAACTGTTTTTT TRBV7-2 . . TRBJ1-4
CASSPGRGNTEAFF TGTGCCAGCAGCCCTGGACGGGGGAACACTGAAGCTTTCTTT TRBV11-1 . . TRBJ1-1
CASSLRQGADTQYF TGTGCCAGCAGCTTGAGACAGGGGGCAGATACGCAGTATTTT TRBV5-8 . TRBD1 TRBJ2-3
CASSYSIQRGYTF TGTGCCAGCAGTTACTCGATTCAACGGGGCTACACCTTC TRBV6-5 . . TRBJ1-2
CSSYDLVGYTF TGCAGCTCCTATGACTTGGTTGGCTACACCTTC TRBV29-1 . . TRBJ1-2
CASSQGRGNYGYTF TGTGCCAGCAGCCAGGGGAGGGGGAACTATGGCTACACCTTC TRBV14 . . TRBJ1-2
CASSAGAIQETQYF TGTGCCAGCAGCGCTGGGGCGATCCAAGAGACCCAGTACTTC TRBV7-9 few . TRBJ2-5
CASSPRAGGLVAAEAFF TGTGCCAGCTCACCCAGGGCTGGTGGGCTTGTGGCGGCTGAAGCTTTCTTT TRBV18 once . TRBJ1-1
CASSLTSGGRDTQYF TGTGCCAGCAGTTTAACTAGCGGGGGGCGGGATACGCAGTATTTT TRBV28 once TRBD2 TRBJ2-3
CSVTAKPGLDEQYF TGCAGCGTTACCGCTAAACCCGGACTAGACGAGCAGTACTTC TRBV29-1 . TRBD2 TRBJ2-7
CATSRDGYSNQPQHF TGTGCCACCAGCAGAGATGGGTATAGCAATCAGCCCCAGCATTTT TRBV15 few . TRBJ1-5
CASSSRTGGTYEQYF TGTGCCAGCAGTTCGAGGACAGGGGGGACCTACGAGCAGTACTTC TRBV27 . TRBD1 TRBJ2-7
CASSREISGGGEKLFF TGTGCCAGCAGCAGAGAGATTTCCGGAGGTGGTGAAAAACTGTTTTTT TRBV5-4 . . TRBJ1-4
CASSQGQGAMDTQYF TGTGCCAGCAGCCAAGGACAGGGGGCGATGGATACGCAGTATTTT TRBV4-2 . TRBD1 TRBJ2-3
CASSEAGTEQYF TGCGCCAGCAGTGAGGCCGGGACAGAGCAGTACTTC TRBV10-1 . . TRBJ2-7
CASKGESLTPHTDTQYF TGTGCCAGCAAAGGGGAATCACTAACCCCTCACACAGATACGCAGTATTTT TRBV2 . . TRBJ2-3
CASSSSMNTEAFF TGTGCCAGCAGCTCGAGTATGAACACTGAAGCTTTCTTT TRBV7-9 once . TRBJ1-1
CASSPDRRDTQYF TGTGCCAGCAGCCCGGACAGGAGGGATACGCAGTATTTT TRBV7-6 few TRBD1 TRBJ2-3
CASSVPTGDGYTF TGTGCCAGCAGCGTACCGACAGGGGATGGCTACACCTTC TRBV9 few TRBD1 TRBJ1-2
CASSLRPSGLSSYEQYF TGTGCCAGCAGCTTAAGGCCTAGCGGGTTGAGCTCCTACGAGCAGTACTTC TRBV7-2 . TRBD2 TRBJ2-7
CASSSLAGGPTDTQYF TGTGCCAGCAGTTCCCTAGCGGGGGGGCCGACGGATACGCAGTATTTT TRBV6-5 . TRBD2 TRBJ2-3
CASSIMGEVYNEQFF TGTGCCAGTAGTATCATGGGGGAGGTTTACAATGAGCAGTTCTTC TRBV19 once . TRBJ2-1
CASSVDSQETQYF TGTGCCAGCAGCGTCGACAGCCAAGAGACCCAGTACTTC TRBV9 . . TRBJ2-5
CASSDPLATTYSTDTQYF TGTGCCAGCAGTGATCCACTAGCAACGACTTATAGCACAGATACGCAGTATTTT TRBV2 . . TRBJ2-3
CASTREGQPQHF TGTGCCAGCACCAGGGAAGGTCAGCCCCAGCATTTT TRBV2 . . TRBJ1-5
CASSVDPRYTGELFF TGTGCCAGCAGCGTAGACCCCAGGTACACCGGGGAGCTGTTTTTT TRBV9 few . TRBJ2-2
CASSVDSGGLSQYF TGTGCCAGCAGCGTAGACAGCGGGGGGTTATCCCAGTACTTC TRBV9 . TRBD2 TRBJ2-5
CASSYGQGETQYF TGTGCCAGCAGTTACGGGCAGGGGGAGACCCAGTACTTC TRBV6-6 . . TRBJ2-5
CASSYDSYNYGYTF TGCGCCAGCAGTTACGACAGTTATAACTATGGCTACACCTTC TRBV5-1 few . TRBJ1-2
CASSIWAQRGSSYEQFF TGTGCCAGTAGTATATGGGCCCAGCGGGGGAGTTCCTATGAGCAGTTCTTC TRBV19 . TRBD2 TRBJ2-1
CASSLVHHSYNEQFF TGTGCCAGCAGCTTAGTACATCACTCCTACAATGAGCAGTTCTTC TRBV7-9 . . TRBJ2-1
CASSQEGRWVETQYF TGCGCCAGCAGCCAAGAGGGCCGGTGGGTCGAGACCCAGTACTTC TRBV4-1 . . TRBJ2-5
CATSLPWANGELFF TGTGCCACCAGCCTACCGTGGGCAAACGGGGAGCTGTTTTTT TRBV15 few . TRBJ2-2
CASSLGQALDNEQFF TGCGCCAGCAGCCTGGGACAGGCTCTCGACAATGAGCAGTTCTTC TRBV4-1 . TRBD1 TRBJ2-1
CASSGDGGYTF TGTGCCAGCAGCGGGGACGGTGGCTACACCTTC TRBV7-9 . . TRBJ1-2
CASSTLRGANEKLFF TGTGCCAGCAGTACGTTGCGAGGGGCTAATGAAAAACTGTTTTTT TRBV6-5 . . TRBJ1-4
CASSTGQGAIYGYTF TGTGCCAGCAGCACCGGACAGGGGGCCATCTATGGCTACACCTTC TRBV7-2 . TRBD1 TRBJ1-2
CASSEPGGTEAFF TGCGCCAGCAGTGAGCCAGGGGGAACTGAAGCTTTCTTT TRBV10-2 . TRBD1 TRBJ1-1
CSVEDGQGADEQYF TGCAGCGTTGAAGACGGTCAGGGGGCGGACGAGCAGTACTTC TRBV29-1 . TRBD1 TRBJ2-7
CASSLEEGAYNEQFF TGTGCCAGCAGCTTAGAGGAGGGGGCGTACAATGAGCAGTTCTTC TRBV11-3 . . TRBJ2-1
CASSSPPPYEQYF TGTGCCAGCAGTTCCCCGCCACCCTACGAGCAGTACTTC TRBV28 . . TRBJ2-7
CASSPSHQGTLDEQFF TGTGCCAGCAGCCCCTCTCACCAGGGAACCCTTGATGAGCAGTTCTTC TRBV7-2 . . TRBJ2-1
CASRTGADTQYF TGTGCCAGCAGGACAGGGGCAGATACGCAGTATTTT TRBV27 . TRBD1 TRBJ2-3
CASSLRGTFEAFF TGCGCCAGCAGCCTAAGGGGAACATTTGAAGCTTTCTTT TRBV4-1 . . TRBJ1-1
CASSSGGPENTQYF TGTGCCAGCAGCTCGGGGGGGCCGGAGAATACGCAGTATTTT TRBV5-8 . TRBD2 TRBJ2-3
CASGQSPLAGGPDTQYF TGTGCCAGCGGACAGAGCCCACTAGCGGGAGGGCCAGATACGCAGTATTTT TRBV2 . TRBD2 TRBJ2-3